This is a list of T cell receptor beta chains from one sample in a study of Graves' ophthalmopathy and Graves' hyperthyroidism. TCRdb analysed the multiplex PCR reads with MiXCR anew, one entry per CDR3 protein. The sample has over 450,000 distinct CDR3 sequences, roughly an eighth seen once. The sample was blood. These receptors were collected from a woman aged 25 to 45 with Graves' ophthalmopathy. Both conserved end residues are part of each CDR3. The order of the fields is V gene, D gene, clone size, J gene, CDR3 protein, CDR3 DNA. D genes are given only for firm matches. The size field is filled for only some rows; it gives once, few, many or a size class.

TRBV28	TRBD1	many	TRBJ2-4	CASSSPRDRGNIQYF	TGTGCCAGCAGTTCCCCCCGGGACAGGGGGAACATTCAGTACTTC
TRBV18	.	.	TRBJ2-5	CASSPPIMGETQYF	TGTGCCAGCTCACCACCGATTATGGGAGAGACCCAGTACTTC
TRBV20-1	TRBD1	few	TRBJ1-5	CSAPRGTGGPQHF	TGCAGTGCCCCGAGGGGCACAGGGGGCCCCCAGCATTTT
TRBV29-1	TRBD2	many	TRBJ2-5	CSGGGGTETQYF	TGCAGCGGGGGGGGAGGCACAGAGACCCAGTACTTC
TRBV11-2	.	many	TRBJ1-1	CASSPPLGVLMNTEAFF	TGTGCCAGCAGTCCCCCACTTGGCGTTCTTATGAACACTGAAGCTTTCTTT
TRBV30	TRBD2	many	TRBJ2-7	CAWMTSSGSGEQYF	TGTGCCTGGATGACCTCTAGCGGGAGTGGTGAGCAGTACTTC
TRBV19	.	few	TRBJ1-2	CASSIGGFDYGYTF	TGTGCCAGTAGTATTGGGGGATTCGACTATGGCTACACCTTC
TRBV28	.	.	TRBJ1-5	CASSLDTPNQPQHF	TGTGCCAGCAGTTTGGACACCCCCAATCAGCCCCAGCATTTT
TRBV12-3/TRBV12-4	.	many	TRBJ1-5	CASSLWGERQPQHF	TGTGCCAGCAGTTTATGGGGGGAACGGCAGCCCCAGCATTTT
TRBV29-1	TRBD1	many	TRBJ1-5	CSVVIGQGSKEPQHF	TGCAGCGTTGTAATCGGACAGGGGTCCAAAGAGCCCCAGCATTTT
TRBV5-1	TRBD1	few	TRBJ1-5	CASSLGTGGSGNQPQHF	TGCGCCAGCAGCTTGGGGACAGGGGGCTCGGGCAATCAGCCCCAGCATTTT
TRBV5-5	.	many	TRBJ2-5	CASSLAGRQTQYF	TGTGCCAGCAGCTTGGCAGGGAGGCAGACCCAGTACTTC
TRBV12-3/TRBV12-4	.	.	TRBJ1-6	CASSHQDGILNSPLHF	TGTGCCAGCAGCCACCAGGACGGCATTCTTAATTCACCCCTCCACTTT
TRBV11-2	TRBD1	few	TRBJ1-1	CASTRGTGATEAFF	TGTGCCAGCACCCGAGGGACAGGAGCCACTGAAGCTTTCTTT
TRBV9	TRBD1	many	TRBJ1-2	CASSAQDRGQYGYTF	TGTGCCAGCAGCGCCCAGGACAGGGGGCAGTATGGCTACACCTTC
TRBV6-1	.	many	TRBJ1-1	CASTRGFGTEAFF	TGTGCCAGCACCAGGGGCTTCGGCACTGAAGCTTTCTTT
TRBV19	.	many	TRBJ1-2	CASRLKANYGYTF	TGTGCCAGTAGACTGAAGGCTAACTATGGCTACACCTTC
TRBV19	.	few	TRBJ2-7	CASSKLVWDHEQYF	TGTGCCAGTAGTAAGCTTGTGTGGGATCACGAGCAGTACTTC
TRBV7-8	.	.	TRBJ1-5	CASNPGLHKGNQPQHF	TGTGCCAGCAACCCGGGCCTGCATAAAGGCAATCAGCCCCAGCATTTT
TRBV14	.	.	TRBJ1-1	CASSQARGATEAFF	TGTGCCAGCAGCCAAGCGAGGGGGGCCACTGAAGCTTTCTTT